Listed below are T cell receptor beta chains from one sample, sequenced in a study of T-cell memory formation after mild COVID-19. TCRdb processed the 5' RACE reads anew with MiXCR; each CDR3 protein has one entry. The repertoire holds about 88,000 distinct CDR3 sequences, nearly 25% seen once, with about 40% in the top ten. Material for sequencing was PBMCs or a T cell subset sorted from them (not recorded which). These receptor sequences come from a man aged 18 to 30 who had mild COVID-19 (a few samples of this study predate the infection). Cell type and time point are not known. Both conserved end residues are part of each CDR3. D genes are given only for firm matches. The size field is filled for only some rows; it gives once, few, many or a size class.

cdr3_length: 10; d_call: .; clone_size: few; j_call: TRBJ1-5; v_call: TRBV29-1; cdr3_nt: TGCAGCGTTGAAGGCCGGGGGCAGCGTTTT; cdr3_aa: CSVEGRGQRF
cdr3_length: 16; d_call: TRBD1; clone_size: .; j_call: TRBJ1-2; v_call: TRBV7-2; cdr3_nt: TGTGCCAGCAGCTTAGTAGATGGCGACAGGGGGTTCGGCTACACCTTC; cdr3_aa: CASSLVDGDRGFGYTF
cdr3_length: 16; d_call: .; clone_size: .; j_call: TRBJ2-5; v_call: TRBV4-1; cdr3_nt: TGCGCCAGCCGGGACCTCCGTGCAGGGGACCAAGAGACCCAGTACTTC; cdr3_aa: CASRDLRAGDQETQYF
cdr3_length: 16; d_call: .; clone_size: many; j_call: TRBJ2-7; v_call: TRBV27; cdr3_nt: TGTGCCAGCAGCTCCCTTACCTCGGCGGTGACCTACGAGCAGTACTTC; cdr3_aa: CASSSLTSAVTYEQYF
cdr3_length: 16; d_call: TRBD1; clone_size: few; j_call: TRBJ1-1; v_call: TRBV5-1; cdr3_nt: TGCGCCAGCAGCTCCGGGACAGGAACTTCTAACACTGAAGCTTTCTTT; cdr3_aa: CASSSGTGTSNTEAFF
cdr3_length: 13; d_call: .; clone_size: few; j_call: TRBJ2-5; v_call: TRBV7-9; cdr3_nt: TGTGCCAGCAGCTTAGTCTTGCAAGAGACCCAGTACTTC; cdr3_aa: CASSLVLQETQYF
cdr3_length: 15; d_call: TRBD2; clone_size: few; j_call: TRBJ2-3; v_call: TRBV10-3; cdr3_nt: TGTGCCATCAGTCCACCTAGCGGGGTCACAGATACGCAGTATTTT; cdr3_aa: CAISPPSGVTDTQYF
cdr3_length: 11; d_call: .; clone_size: few; j_call: TRBJ2-1; v_call: TRBV7-9; cdr3_nt: TGTGCCAGCAGATACGGGGATGAGCAGTTCTTC; cdr3_aa: CASRYGDEQFF
cdr3_length: 16; d_call: .; clone_size: few; j_call: TRBJ2-3; v_call: TRBV12-3/TRBV12-4; cdr3_nt: TGTGCCAGCAGTTTGGGGACGAGGACCCGCACAGATACGCAGTATTTT; cdr3_aa: CASSLGTRTRTDTQYF
cdr3_length: 12; d_call: .; clone_size: .; j_call: TRBJ2-7; v_call: TRBV12-3/TRBV12-4; cdr3_nt: TGTGCCAGCGGAACAGGGTTCCACGAGCAGTACTTC; cdr3_aa: CASGTGFHEQYF
cdr3_length: 15; d_call: .; clone_size: few; j_call: TRBJ2-3; v_call: TRBV9; cdr3_nt: TGTGCCAGCAGCGTAGAATCCTGGTCGGCAGATACGCAGTATTTT; cdr3_aa: CASSVESWSADTQYF
cdr3_length: 14; d_call: .; clone_size: .; j_call: TRBJ2-7; v_call: TRBV7-3; cdr3_nt: TGTGCCAGCAGCCACGGGAACGGCTCCTACGAGCAGTACTTC; cdr3_aa: CASSHGNGSYEQYF
cdr3_length: 15; d_call: .; clone_size: .; j_call: TRBJ2-3; v_call: TRBV7-9; cdr3_nt: TGTGCCAGCAGCGGCCGGGACAATCAGATAAGGACGCAGTATTTT; cdr3_aa: CASSGRDNQIRTQYF
cdr3_length: 11; d_call: .; clone_size: few; j_call: TRBJ1-1; v_call: TRBV20-1; cdr3_nt: TGCAGTGCTCGAGGGGAAACTGAAGCTTTCTTT; cdr3_aa: CSARGETEAFF
cdr3_length: 13; d_call: .; clone_size: .; j_call: TRBJ1-1; v_call: TRBV27; cdr3_nt: TGTGCCAGCAGCCACACGGGTTGGACTGAAGCTTTCTTT; cdr3_aa: CASSHTGWTEAFF
cdr3_length: 16; d_call: TRBD1; clone_size: .; j_call: TRBJ1-2; v_call: TRBV10-3; cdr3_nt: TGTGCCATCAGTGAGTCCGGGACAGCCAGTATTTATGGCTACACCTTC; cdr3_aa: CAISESGTASIYGYTF
cdr3_length: 14; d_call: TRBD1; clone_size: few; j_call: TRBJ2-7; v_call: TRBV19; cdr3_nt: TGTGCCAGTAGTTTAACCGGGACAGCCTACGAGCAGTACTTC; cdr3_aa: CASSLTGTAYEQYF
cdr3_length: 13; d_call: .; clone_size: few; j_call: TRBJ1-3; v_call: TRBV5-5; cdr3_nt: TGTGCCAGCAGCTGGGGCGTAGAAAACACCATATATTTT; cdr3_aa: CASSWGVENTIYF
cdr3_length: 15; d_call: .; clone_size: few; j_call: TRBJ2-7; v_call: TRBV27; cdr3_nt: TGTGCCAGCAGTTCGTCCCCTGGCGGGGTTTACGAGCAGTACTTC; cdr3_aa: CASSSSPGGVYEQYF
cdr3_length: 14; d_call: .; clone_size: .; j_call: TRBJ2-5; v_call: TRBV5-1; cdr3_nt: TGCGCCAGCAGCCCCCGCCGGCCGCAAGAGAGCCAGTACTTC; cdr3_aa: CASSPRRPQESQYF
cdr3_length: 16; d_call: TRBD1; clone_size: .; j_call: TRBJ2-5; v_call: TRBV6-2/TRBV6-3; cdr3_nt: TGTGCCAGCAGTCTTGGGACAGGGGGCCCTCTGGAGACCCAGTACTTC; cdr3_aa: CASSLGTGGPLETQYF
cdr3_length: 12; d_call: .; clone_size: .; j_call: TRBJ1-1; v_call: TRBV3-1; cdr3_nt: TGTGCCAGCAGCAAAGGGATGGGGGAAGCTTTCTTT; cdr3_aa: CASSKGMGEAFF
cdr3_length: 15; d_call: .; clone_size: once; j_call: TRBJ1-1; v_call: TRBV11-1; cdr3_nt: TGTGCCAGCAGCTTTTCGGGGTTAATGAACACTGAAGCTTTCTTT; cdr3_aa: CASSFSGLMNTEAFF
cdr3_length: 17; d_call: TRBD1; clone_size: .; j_call: TRBJ1-2; v_call: TRBV2; cdr3_nt: TGTGCCAGCAGTGTAATCCGGGACAGGGATTCAAACTATGGCTACACCTTC; cdr3_aa: CASSVIRDRDSNYGYTF
cdr3_length: 13; d_call: .; clone_size: .; j_call: TRBJ2-7; v_call: TRBV11-2; cdr3_nt: TGTGCCAGCAGTTCCGCCGCGGCATACGAGCAGTACTTC; cdr3_aa: CASSSAAAYEQYF
cdr3_length: 13; d_call: .; clone_size: .; j_call: TRBJ2-2; v_call: TRBV12-3/TRBV12-4; cdr3_nt: TGTGCCAGCACCCCCGCCGGCACCGGGGAGCTGTTTTTT; cdr3_aa: CASTPAGTGELFF
cdr3_length: 11; d_call: .; clone_size: .; j_call: TRBJ1-1; v_call: TRBV28; cdr3_nt: TGTGCCAGCAGTCCCTCTTTCGAAGCTTTCTTT; cdr3_aa: CASSPSFEAFF
cdr3_length: 12; d_call: TRBD1; clone_size: .; j_call: TRBJ1-1; v_call: TRBV29-1; cdr3_nt: TGCAGCGTTGGGGGACAGGGTACTGAAGCTTTCTTT; cdr3_aa: CSVGGQGTEAFF
cdr3_length: 11; d_call: .; clone_size: .; j_call: TRBJ2-1; v_call: TRBV29-1; cdr3_nt: TGCAGCGTTGGACACTACAATGAGCAGTTCTTC; cdr3_aa: CSVGHYNEQFF
cdr3_length: 12; d_call: .; clone_size: few; j_call: TRBJ2-3; v_call: TRBV6-6; cdr3_nt: TGTGCCAGCAGTAGCCTGGGGGATACGCAGTATTTT; cdr3_aa: CASSSLGDTQYF
cdr3_length: 14; d_call: .; clone_size: .; j_call: TRBJ1-1; v_call: TRBV12-3/TRBV12-4; cdr3_nt: TGTGCCAGCTGCTCCGAGTTACAGGCCACTGAAGCTTTCTTT; cdr3_aa: CASCSELQATEAFF
cdr3_length: 16; d_call: .; clone_size: once; j_call: TRBJ2-6; v_call: TRBV6-1; cdr3_nt: TGTGCCAGCAGCCCAAGGGGACAATCCGGGGCCAACGTCCTGACTTTC; cdr3_aa: CASSPRGQSGANVLTF
cdr3_length: 11; d_call: .; clone_size: few; j_call: TRBJ2-3; v_call: TRBV12-3/TRBV12-4; cdr3_nt: TGTGCCAGCACTATAGGAGATACGCAGTATTTT; cdr3_aa: CASTIGDTQYF
cdr3_length: 14; d_call: .; clone_size: few; j_call: TRBJ2-7; v_call: TRBV29-1; cdr3_nt: TGCAGCGTTGTCGGGCCCTTCAGCTCCTACGAGCAGTACTTC; cdr3_aa: CSVVGPFSSYEQYF
cdr3_length: 15; d_call: .; clone_size: .; j_call: TRBJ2-5; v_call: TRBV4-3; cdr3_nt: TGCGCCAGCAGCCAAGGGAGTTTGGGGGCAGAGACCCAGTACTTC; cdr3_aa: CASSQGSLGAETQYF
cdr3_length: 14; d_call: TRBD1; clone_size: few; j_call: TRBJ2-5; v_call: TRBV29-1; cdr3_nt: TGCAGCACCCGGGGGACAGGGGAGCAAGAGACCCAGTACTTC; cdr3_aa: CSTRGTGEQETQYF
cdr3_length: 14; d_call: TRBD1; clone_size: .; j_call: TRBJ2-1; v_call: TRBV5-4; cdr3_nt: TGTGCCAGCAGCTTGGAGGGGGCTTGGGATGAGCAGTTCTTC; cdr3_aa: CASSLEGAWDEQFF
cdr3_length: 15; d_call: TRBD2; clone_size: few; j_call: TRBJ2-5; v_call: TRBV7-9; cdr3_nt: TGTGCCAGCAGCCGGACTAGCGGGGGTAAAGAGACCCAGTACTTC; cdr3_aa: CASSRTSGGKETQYF
cdr3_length: 15; d_call: .; clone_size: many; j_call: TRBJ2-1; v_call: TRBV5-1; cdr3_nt: TGCGCCAGCAGCTTTGCGGTGTTGGCCTACAATGAGCAGTTCTTC; cdr3_aa: CASSFAVLAYNEQFF
cdr3_length: 16; d_call: .; clone_size: .; j_call: TRBJ2-1; v_call: TRBV4-1; cdr3_nt: TGCGCCAGCAGCCAATCGACAGATGCGTTTTACAATGAGCAGTTCTTC; cdr3_aa: CASSQSTDAFYNEQFF
cdr3_length: 15; d_call: .; clone_size: .; j_call: TRBJ2-5; v_call: TRBV7-9; cdr3_nt: TGTGCCAGCAGCCATGCAGGGGCCCCCCAAGAGACCCAGTACTTC; cdr3_aa: CASSHAGAPQETQYF
cdr3_length: 15; d_call: TRBD1; clone_size: .; j_call: TRBJ1-2; v_call: TRBV7-2; cdr3_nt: TGTGCCAGCAGCCCCCCAGGGGGCGACTACTATGGCTACACCTTC; cdr3_aa: CASSPPGGDYYGYTF
cdr3_length: 14; d_call: .; clone_size: few; j_call: TRBJ1-5; v_call: TRBV12-3/TRBV12-4; cdr3_nt: TGTGCCAGCAGTTTTGGGCAGAGCAATCAGCCCCAGCATTTT; cdr3_aa: CASSFGQSNQPQHF
cdr3_length: 13; d_call: .; clone_size: few; j_call: TRBJ1-5; v_call: TRBV2; cdr3_nt: TGTGCCAGCAGTGAACAGACCAATCAGCCCCAGCATTTT; cdr3_aa: CASSEQTNQPQHF
cdr3_length: 13; d_call: .; clone_size: few; j_call: TRBJ2-1; v_call: TRBV6-2/TRBV6-3; cdr3_nt: TGTGCCAGCAGCCTCCTGATGACCGCTGAGCAGTTCTTC; cdr3_aa: CASSLLMTAEQFF
cdr3_length: 19; d_call: TRBD2; clone_size: few; j_call: TRBJ2-3; v_call: TRBV11-2; cdr3_nt: TGTGCCAGCAGCTCCTCCTGGCCGGGGGGACCAGCTTTGACAGATACGCAGTATTTT; cdr3_aa: CASSSSWPGGPALTDTQYF
cdr3_length: 14; d_call: .; clone_size: .; j_call: TRBJ1-3; v_call: TRBV12-3/TRBV12-4; cdr3_nt: TGTGCCAGCAAGGCGGGGGCAATGGGAAACACCATATATTTT; cdr3_aa: CASKAGAMGNTIYF
cdr3_length: 17; d_call: TRBD1; clone_size: few; j_call: TRBJ1-2; v_call: TRBV7-2; cdr3_nt: TGTGCCAGCAGCTTAGCGGCCGGACAGGGGAGAAACTATGGCTACACCTTC; cdr3_aa: CASSLAAGQGRNYGYTF
cdr3_length: 15; d_call: TRBD1; clone_size: few; j_call: TRBJ2-7; v_call: TRBV12-3/TRBV12-4; cdr3_nt: TGTGCCAGCAGGCCCGGGACAGTCGTCTCCTACGAGCAGTACTTC; cdr3_aa: CASRPGTVVSYEQYF
cdr3_length: 15; d_call: .; clone_size: few; j_call: TRBJ1-1; v_call: TRBV7-3; cdr3_nt: TGTGCCAGCAGCTTACGGGGGGAGACGAACACTGAAGCTTTCTTT; cdr3_aa: CASSLRGETNTEAFF
cdr3_length: 15; d_call: .; clone_size: .; j_call: TRBJ2-1; v_call: TRBV20-1; cdr3_nt: TGCAGTGCTAGAGATCTCCAGGGGTCCTACAATGAGCAGTTCTTC; cdr3_aa: CSARDLQGSYNEQFF
cdr3_length: 14; d_call: .; clone_size: .; j_call: TRBJ2-2; v_call: TRBV4-3; cdr3_nt: TGCGCCAGCAGCCAATACAAGAACACCGGGGAGCTGTTTTTT; cdr3_aa: CASSQYKNTGELFF
cdr3_length: 14; d_call: TRBD1; clone_size: .; j_call: TRBJ1-1; v_call: TRBV15; cdr3_nt: TGTGCCACCAGCAGACGGACAGGTGACACTGAAGCTTTCTTT; cdr3_aa: CATSRRTGDTEAFF
cdr3_length: 13; d_call: .; clone_size: few; j_call: TRBJ2-7; v_call: TRBV5-5; cdr3_nt: TGTGCCACCCAGCCAGGCCGCGGTGACGAGCAGTACTTC; cdr3_aa: CATQPGRGDEQYF
cdr3_length: 8; d_call: .; clone_size: .; j_call: TRBJ1-6; v_call: TRBV6-6; cdr3_nt: TGTGCCAGCAGTTCCGGGACCTTT; cdr3_aa: CASSSGTF
cdr3_length: 13; d_call: .; clone_size: few; j_call: TRBJ2-2; v_call: TRBV6-5; cdr3_nt: TGTGCCAGCAGTTCGGGCGGCACCGGGGAGCTGTTTTTT; cdr3_aa: CASSSGGTGELFF
cdr3_length: 13; d_call: .; clone_size: .; j_call: TRBJ1-2; v_call: TRBV20-1; cdr3_nt: TGCAGTGCTAGGCGTACGCAGGGGTATGGCTACACCTTC; cdr3_aa: CSARRTQGYGYTF